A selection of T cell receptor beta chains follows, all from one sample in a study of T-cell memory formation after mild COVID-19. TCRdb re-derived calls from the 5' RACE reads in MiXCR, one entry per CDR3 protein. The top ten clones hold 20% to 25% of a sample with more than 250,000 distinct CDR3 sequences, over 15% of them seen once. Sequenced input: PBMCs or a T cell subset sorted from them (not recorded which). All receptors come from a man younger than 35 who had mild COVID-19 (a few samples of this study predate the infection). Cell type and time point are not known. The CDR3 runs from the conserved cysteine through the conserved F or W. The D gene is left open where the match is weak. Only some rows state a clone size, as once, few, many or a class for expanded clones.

CDR3aa: CASSWTLNTGELFF
CDR3nt: TGTGCCAGCAGCTGGACTCTGAACACCGGGGAGCTGTTTTTT
j_gene: TRBJ2-2
d_gene: -
v_gene: TRBV5-4
abundance: once

CDR3aa: CASSPPGAHYEQYF
CDR3nt: TGTGCCAGCTCACCCCCAGGGGCCCACTACGAGCAGTACTTC
j_gene: TRBJ2-7
d_gene: -
v_gene: TRBV18
abundance: few

CDR3aa: CASSYSIVGRVEYEQYF
CDR3nt: TGTGCCAGCAGTTACTCGATTGTCGGCAGGGTGGAATACGAGCAGTACTTC
j_gene: TRBJ2-7
d_gene: -
v_gene: TRBV6-2/TRBV6-3
abundance: -

CDR3aa: CASSFPATQYF
CDR3nt: TGTGCCAGCAGCTTCCCAGCGACCCAGTACTTC
j_gene: TRBJ2-5
d_gene: -
v_gene: TRBV7-9
abundance: -

CDR3aa: CASSQVGHYGYTF
CDR3nt: TGCGCCAGCAGCCAAGTTGGTCACTATGGCTACACCTTC
j_gene: TRBJ1-2
d_gene: -
v_gene: TRBV4-1
abundance: -

CDR3aa: CSARLQGSYEQYF
CDR3nt: TGCAGTGCTCGACTACAGGGGTCCTACGAGCAGTACTTC
j_gene: TRBJ2-7
d_gene: TRBD1
v_gene: TRBV20-1
abundance: -

CDR3aa: CASSFGLDTGELFF
CDR3nt: TGTGCCAGCAGCTTCGGACTAGACACCGGGGAGCTGTTTTTT
j_gene: TRBJ2-2
d_gene: TRBD2
v_gene: TRBV7-2
abundance: few

CDR3aa: CSAAGGYLRETQYF
CDR3nt: TGCAGTGCGGCGGGGGGATATTTGCGAGAGACCCAGTACTTC
j_gene: TRBJ2-5
d_gene: TRBD2
v_gene: TRBV20-1
abundance: many

CDR3aa: CASSQESGGNTEAFF
CDR3nt: TGCGCCAGCAGCCAAGAGTCAGGGGGTAACACTGAAGCTTTCTTT
j_gene: TRBJ1-1
d_gene: TRBD1
v_gene: TRBV4-3
abundance: -

CDR3aa: CASSLQGQNTEAFF
CDR3nt: TGCGCCAGCAGCTTACAGGGTCAGAACACTGAAGCTTTCTTT
j_gene: TRBJ1-1
d_gene: -
v_gene: TRBV5-1
abundance: few

CDR3aa: CASSLQFVGREFF
CDR3nt: TGCGCCAGCAGCTTGCAATTCGTGGGACGGGAGTTCTTC
j_gene: TRBJ2-1
d_gene: -
v_gene: TRBV5-1
abundance: many

CDR3aa: CATSREAGEPNEQFF
CDR3nt: TGTGCCACCAGCAGAGAGGCAGGGGAACCCAATGAGCAGTTCTTC
j_gene: TRBJ2-1
d_gene: -
v_gene: TRBV15
abundance: -

CDR3aa: CASSVEGGLAYGYTF
CDR3nt: TGTGCCAGCAGCGTAGAGGGGGGCCTGGCGTATGGCTACACCTTC
j_gene: TRBJ1-2
d_gene: -
v_gene: TRBV7-2
abundance: -

CDR3aa: CASRETLQETQYF
CDR3nt: TGTGCCAGCAGGGAGACTCTACAAGAGACCCAGTACTTC
j_gene: TRBJ2-5
d_gene: -
v_gene: TRBV6-2/TRBV6-3
abundance: -

CDR3aa: CASNPSGTGGAHTYGYTF
CDR3nt: TGCGCCAGCAATCCGTCCGGGACAGGGGGCGCACATACCTATGGCTACACCTTC
j_gene: TRBJ1-2
d_gene: TRBD1
v_gene: TRBV5-1
abundance: -

CDR3aa: CASSLEGGFLDTQYF
CDR3nt: TGCGCCAGCAGCTTGGAGGGGGGCTTTCTGGATACGCAGTATTTT
j_gene: TRBJ2-3
d_gene: -
v_gene: TRBV5-1
abundance: few

CDR3aa: CASSPTTIGRETQYF
CDR3nt: TGTGCCAGCAGCCCCACCACAATCGGGCGAGAGACCCAGTACTTC
j_gene: TRBJ2-5
d_gene: -
v_gene: TRBV28
abundance: few

CDR3aa: CASSLSTGNTIYF
CDR3nt: TGCGCCAGCAGCCTTTCGACAGGAAACACCATATATTTT
j_gene: TRBJ1-3
d_gene: -
v_gene: TRBV7-2
abundance: many

CDR3aa: CASSTRLAGAQSGANVLTF
CDR3nt: TGTGCCAGCAGCACCCGACTAGCGGGGGCCCAATCTGGGGCCAACGTCCTGACTTTC
j_gene: TRBJ2-6
d_gene: TRBD2
v_gene: TRBV11-2
abundance: few

CDR3aa: CASSWDPGRKAFF
CDR3nt: TGTGCCAGCAGTTGGGACCCCGGCAGAAAGGCTTTCTTT
j_gene: TRBJ1-1
d_gene: -
v_gene: TRBV27
abundance: many

CDR3aa: CSASKSSYNEQFF
CDR3nt: TGCAGTGCTAGTAAGAGCTCCTACAATGAGCAGTTCTTC
j_gene: TRBJ2-1
d_gene: -
v_gene: TRBV20-1
abundance: -

CDR3aa: CSARPAGGSDYGYTF
CDR3nt: TGCAGTGCTAGACCTGCAGGGGGTTCAGACTATGGCTACACCTTC
j_gene: TRBJ1-2
d_gene: TRBD1
v_gene: TRBV20-1
abundance: -

CDR3aa: CSASRGTLHF
CDR3nt: TGCAGTGCTAGCCGCGGGACCCTCCACTTT
j_gene: TRBJ1-6
d_gene: -
v_gene: TRBV20-1
abundance: few

CDR3aa: CASRLGAGELFF
CDR3nt: TGTGCCAGTAGACTGGGGGCCGGGGAGCTGTTTTTT
j_gene: TRBJ2-2
d_gene: -
v_gene: TRBV19
abundance: -

CDR3aa: CASSPGALTGELFF
CDR3nt: TGTGCCAGCAGCCCCGGGGCTCTCACCGGGGAGCTGTTTTTT
j_gene: TRBJ2-2
d_gene: -
v_gene: TRBV6-4
abundance: few

CDR3aa: CASSITGKGTEAFF
CDR3nt: TGTGCCAGCAGTATAACAGGGAAGGGCACTGAAGCTTTCTTT
j_gene: TRBJ1-1
d_gene: -
v_gene: TRBV6-5
abundance: -

CDR3aa: CACFRPGQVHEQYF
CDR3nt: TGTGCCTGTTTTCGGCCGGGACAGGTCCACGAGCAGTACTTC
j_gene: TRBJ2-7
d_gene: TRBD1
v_gene: TRBV30
abundance: -